This TCR beta chain was captured in a study of read filtering for tumor transcriptome and immune sequencing. From roughly 390 ng of RNA, a library with molecular barcoded alpha/delta and beta/gamma adaptors was made. TCRdb passed the reads through MiXCR, listing each CDR3 protein once. The sample holds 39,000 or so distinct CDR3 sequences, around an eighth seen once. The study's findings and limits: IR-seq captured clonotypes deeper and more reliably than RNA-seq.

This clonotype was seen a handful of times. Its antigen is currently unknown. At one of its ends the junction is not consistent with the germline gene, which may arise from a read error. Sampling of bone marrow took place during active disease in every patient. Germline loops: CDR1 MNHEY, CDR2 SVGEGT. This CDR3 spans 13 amino acids. This clonotype was obtained from a donor at least 40 years old with multiple myeloma. Sequencing used a population of CD138-negative cells sorted from bone marrow. The chain joins TRBV6-2 or TRBV6-3 to TRBJ2-6; D unclear. CDR3 amino acids: CASSDSGANVLTF. CDR3 DNA: TGTGCCAGCAGTGACTCTGGGGCCAACGTCCTGACTTTC.